The 28 T cell receptor beta chains reported below all come from one sample, sequenced in a study of blood T cell repertoires in COVID-19. TCRdb keeps only in-frame clones here, not all; method: immunoSEQ multiplex PCR. The top ten hold 1.5% to 2% of the sample, which has approximately 230,000 clones, just over 90% seen once. Material: PBMCs or T cells enriched from blood (not recorded which). The receptors derive from a woman between 18 and 30 years old who had recovered from COVID-19.

The V and J genes are TRBV15 and TRBJ2-1; TRBD2 matches 7 bases. CDR3 length equals 16 residues. The germline V gene encodes CDR1 LNHNV and CDR2 YYDKDF (reference sequence). The V and J ends lost 1 base and 0 bases, in that order; junction bases with no gene match: 3. DNA of the CDR3: TGTGCCACCAGCAGAGGCCGGGGGGACTCCTACAATGAGCAGTTCTTC. Encoded protein: CATSRGRGDSYNEQFF.

This clone was seen more than once but under ten times. The chain uses TRBV27 and TRBJ1-1, with 7 positions matching TRBD1. CDR3 length: 14 residues. Germline-derived CDR1 and CDR2 are MNHEY and SMNVEV (reference sequence). V shed 2 bases, J shed 3 bases, and the junction held 3 bases outside the gene matches. DNA of the CDR3: TGTGCCAGCAGTTTACAGGGGGGAGACACTGAAGCTTTCTTT. Its translation is CASSLQGGDTEAFF.

The chain employs TRBV15 and TRBJ2-1, with 7 bases that match TRBD2. Trimming cost V 3 bases and J 6 bases; bases outside gene matches: 8. CDR1 LNHNV and CDR2 YYDKDF come from the germline V gene (reference sequence). The CDR3 is made up of 15 amino acids. The DNA for the CDR3 is TGTGCCACCAGCAGCCCGGGAGGTACTAGCAATGAGCAGTTCTTC. Protein product: CATSSPGGTSNEQFF. The full variable domain, in which reference TRBV15 and TRBJ2-1 provide the parts outside the CDR3, is DAMVIQNPRYQVTQFGKPVTLSCSQTLNHNVMYWYQQKSSQAPKLLFHYYDKDFNNEADTPDNFQSRRPNTSFCFLDIRSPGLGDTAMYLCATSSPGGTSNEQFFGPGTRLTVL.

The gene calls are TRBV12-1 and TRBJ2-1; the D call TRBD1 from the table was never checked on the DNA. TRBV12-1 is a pseudogene. This CDR3 has 15 residues. Written as DNA, the CDR3 is TGTGCCAGCAGCGCCGGGACAGGGGGCGAAAATGAGCAGTTCTTC. It encodes CASSAGTGGENEQFF.

V usage is TRBV3-1 (or the pseudogene TRBV3-2) and J usage is TRBJ2-2, with a tentative D call TRBD1 (5 bases). V shed 3 bases and J shed 6 bases, with 14 bases lying between them. CDR1 and CDR2 (germline): LGHDT, YNNKEL (reference sequence). The CDR3 consists of 15 residues. The CDR3 DNA reads as TGTGCCAGCAGCCATGGTAGTGTCAGGGCCGGGGAGCTGTTTTTT. Its protein is CASSHGSVRAGELFF.

This chain links TRBV5-1 with TRBJ2-3; the match to TRBD2 covers 9 bases. Germline V lookup: CDR1 SGHRS, CDR2 YFSETQ. CDR3 size: 16 residues. V was clipped by 5 bases and J by 3 bases; unmatched bases: 10. The CDR3 DNA follows: TGCGCCAGCAGAGGGGTAGCGGGAGTTTCGACAGATACGCAGTATTTT. Translated: CASRGVAGVSTDTQYF.

The chain uses TRBV4-2 and TRBJ2-7, with D possibly TRBD1 on 6 matching bases. Germline V gene lookup returns CDR1 LGHNA and CDR2 YNFKEQ. There are 15 residues in the CDR3. The ends were cut back, 1 base at V and 5 bases at J, with 15 bases in the middle. The CDR3 reads CASSQAQGVSDEQYF. Here the CDR3 DNA reads TGTGCCAGCAGCCAAGCACAGGGAGTTTCCGACGAGCAGTACTTC.

V usage is TRBV11-2 and J usage is TRBJ1-4, with D possibly matching TRBD1 (5 bases). CDR1 SGHAT and CDR2 FQNNGV come from the germline V gene. The CDR3 has 15 amino acids. The V end was cut by 2 bases, the J end by 3 bases, with 10 bases between. As DNA, the CDR3 is TGTGCCAGCAGCTTATCGGGGGTCCCTAATGAAAAACTGTTTTTT. This encodes CASSLSGVPNEKLFF.

The gene calls are TRBV9 and TRBJ2-3; TRBD2 is a possible D gene (5 bases). Trimming removed 0 bases from V and 8 bases from J, with 10 bases in between. This CDR3 has 13 amino acids. Germline V gene data show CDR1 as SGDLS and CDR2 as YYNGEE. The CDR3 reads CASSVEVGSTQYF. CDR3 in DNA: TGTGCCAGCAGCGTAGAAGTTGGGAGTACGCAGTATTTT.

This chain connects TRBV4-2 to TRBJ1-4; no clear D. V lost 0 bases and J lost 4, with 6 bases in between. Germline CDR1 is LGHNA and CDR2 is YNFKEQ. CDR3 length: 14 amino acids. As DNA, the CDR3 is TGTGCCAGCAGCCAAGATCGGGGTAATGAAAAACTGTTTTTT. It translates to CASSQDRGNEKLFF.

This rearrangement joins TRBV29-1 to TRBJ1-5; tentatively, D is TRBD1 (6 bases). CDR1 is SQVTM and CDR2 is ANQGSEA in the germline V gene. The length of the CDR3 is 13 residues. V lost 4 bases and J 5 bases, leaving 12 bases between the germline ends. DNA for the CDR3: TGCAGCGTTGCAACAGGGCGTGATCAGCCCCAGCATTTT. The encoded protein is CSVATGRDQPQHF.

This clone has a handful of counts. DNA of the CDR3: TGTGCCAGTAGTACGACAGGGGGTGATTCACCCCTCCACTTT. Amino acids: CASSTTGGDSPLHF. V gene TRBV19 combines with J gene TRBJ1-6; the match to TRBD1 covers 9 bases. Germline V gives CDR1 LNHDA, CDR2 SQIVND (reference sequence). The CDR3 length is 14 residues. With 4 bases clipped from V and 8 bases from J, the junction kept 3 bases outside the gene matches.

V is TRBV7-8 and J is TRBJ2-4, with 13 nucleotides matching TRBD2. Germline CDR1 and CDR2: SGHVS and FQNEAQ. The CDR3 consists of 17 residues. V lost 5 bases to trimming and J lost 8 bases; unmatched junction nucleotides: 12. The CDR3 DNA reads as TGTGCCAGCAGCCGCGGGCAACTAGCGGGGGGGGATCACATTCAGTACTTC. Protein product: CASSRGQLAGGDHIQYF. Based on the CDR3 plus reference TRBV7-8 and TRBJ2-4, the full variable domain is GAGVSQSPRYKVAKRGQDVALRCDPISGHVSLFWYQQALGQGPEFLTYFQNEAQLDKSGLPSDRFFAERPEGSVSTLKIQRTQQEDSAVYLCASSRGQLAGGDHIQYFGAGTRLSVL.

This clone was seen only once. This rearrangement joins TRBV5-1 to TRBJ2-3; tentatively, D is TRBD2 (7 bases). This CDR3 spans 16 amino acids. With 4 bases removed from V and 2 bases from J, the gap between germline ends came to 17 bases. CDR1 and CDR2 (germline): SGHRS, YFSETQ. The CDR3 region has the DNA TGCGCCAGCAGCCCCAGGGTGGGGGGGGCCACAGATACGCAGTATTTT. This codes for CASSPRVGGATDTQYF.

This clone was counted a single time. V gene TRBV19 combines with J gene TRBJ1-4; unclear D gene. Germline V lookup: CDR1 LNHDA, CDR2 SQIVND (reference sequence). The V end was cut by 6 bases, the J end by 8 bases, with 16 bases between. The CDR3 loop spans 14 amino acids. CDR3 DNA sequence: TGTGCCAGTAGACCCCCTGGAGGACGGGAAAAACTGTTTTTT. The encoded protein is CASRPPGGREKLFF.

The rearrangement links TRBV4-2 to TRBJ1-2; no definite D call. Germline CDR1 LGHNA, CDR2 YNFKEQ. V was clipped by 1 base and J by 4 bases, with 13 bases between them. The CDR3 contains 15 residues. The CDR3 is CASSQVRVESYGYTF. CDR3 in DNA: TGTGCCAGCAGCCAAGTCCGGGTGGAGAGCTATGGCTACACCTTC.

This clone was observed a single time. The chain is built from TRBV5-1 and TRBJ2-1; tentatively, D is TRBD1 (7 bases). The CDR3 is 16 amino acids. Germline V CDR1 and CDR2: SGHRS, YFSETQ. Between the trimmed V and J ends, which lost 4 bases and 8 bases, there was a span of 22 bases. CDR3 sequence: CASSQGGGNSAHEQFF. The CDR3 region has the DNA TGCGCCAGCAGCCAGGGGGGCGGGAACTCTGCCCATGAGCAGTTCTTC.

This clone was counted only a few times. The V gene is TRBV9, the J gene TRBJ1-2; TRBD1 matches at 7 bases. This CDR3 has 13 residues. V was pared by 4 bases and J by 7 bases, with 7 bases of the junction left unmatched. The germline CDR1 and CDR2 sequences are SGDLS and YYNGEE. Here the CDR3 DNA reads TGTGCCAGCAGCATCCGGGACAGTGTTGGCTACACCTTC. Protein: CASSIRDSVGYTF.

With respect to this clone: A read error may produce the germline difference seen at one junction end. J is TRBJ2-1 and V is TRBV5-4; 8 bases agree with TRBD1. Germline loops: CDR1 SGHNT, CDR2 YYREEE (reference sequence). CDR3 size: 13 residues. As DNA, the CDR3 is TGTGCCAGCAGCTTGGGCCAGGGGGCTTACCCGATCTTC. Translation gives CASSLGQGAYPIF.

The chain links TRBV4-1 to TRBJ1-1, with D possibly TRBD1 on 6 matching bases. V was shortened by 5 bases and J by 2 bases, with 18 bases between the two germline ends. The germline CDR1 and CDR2 sequences are MGHRA and YSYEKL. This CDR3 has 16 residues. The CDR3 DNA is TGCGCCAGCAGCTTAACCGAGGGGGTCATAAACACTGAAGCTTTCTTT. Translating it yields CASSLTEGVINTEAFF.

V and J are TRBV6-6 and TRBJ2-5; tentatively, D is TRBD2 (6 bases). This CDR3 has 14 residues. V was clipped by 6 bases and J by 5 bases, with 16 bases between them. Looked up from germline, CDR1 is MNHNY and CDR2 is SVGAGI (reference sequence). CDR3 residues: CASSSRLVGETQYF. The CDR3 nucleotides read TGTGCCAGCAGCTCCCGACTAGTGGGCGAGACCCAGTACTTC.

About this clone itself: The sample holds other DNA sequences that translate to the same CDR3. This chain joins TRBV9 and TRBJ2-3; D might be TRBD2 (5 bases). The germline CDR1 and CDR2 sequences are SGDLS and YYNGEE. V lost 0 bases and J lost 3, with 5 bases in between. The CDR3 length is 13 residues. The CDR3 loop reads CASSVVATDTQYF. CDR3 DNA: TGTGCCAGCAGCGTAGTAGCGACAGATACGCAGTATTTT. The variable domain in full, with the rest retrieved from reference TRBV9 and TRBJ2-3, is DSGVTQTPKHLITATGQRVTLRCSPRSGDLSVYWYQQSLDQGLQFLIQYYNGEERAKGNILERFSAQQFPDLHSELNLSSLELGDSALYFCASSVVATDTQYFGPGTRLTVL.

This chain links TRBV5-4 with TRBJ1-2, with 9 positions matching TRBD1. The CDR3 is 14 amino acids. Germline lookup yields CDR1 SGHNT and CDR2 YYREEE (reference sequence). V shed 5 bases, J shed 8 bases, and the junction held 10 bases outside the gene matches. The DNA for the CDR3 is TGTGCCAGCAGACTGGCCGGGACAGGGTCCGGCTACACCTTC. It translates to CASRLAGTGSGYTF.

The chain is built from TRBV18 and TRBJ2-3; D not resolved. The V end was cut by 3 bases, the J end by 0 bases, with 7 bases between. The CDR3 is 14 amino acids. Germline CDR1 is KGHSH and CDR2 is LQKENI. CDR3 protein: CASSPATSTDTQYF. In DNA form, the CDR3 reads TGTGCCAGCTCACCCGCGACTAGCACAGATACGCAGTATTTT.

Note on this clone: Germline is not matched at one junction end, which may reflect a read error. The chain employs TRBV5-1 and TRBJ1-5; the D gene is possibly TRBD1 (5 bases). The CDR3 contains 16 residues. Germline V lookup: CDR1 SGHRS, CDR2 YFSETQ. CDR3 in amino acids: CASSLGDGADNQPQHF. As DNA, the CDR3 is TGCGCCAGCAGTTTGGGGGATGGGGCAGACAATCAGCCCCAGCATTTT.

This clone was observed a single time. V and J are TRBV28 and TRBJ1-1; 7 bases match TRBD1. This CDR3 is 16 amino acids long. J lost 5 bases, V lost 7 bases, and 16 bases had no gene match. The germline V gene encodes CDR1 MDHEN and CDR2 SYDVKM. In DNA, the CDR3 is TGTGCCAGCAAGAACCCAGGGGGGTTAGGAGGTACTGAAGCTTTCTTT. As protein: CASKNPGGLGGTEAFF.

The chain has TRBV5-1 and TRBJ2-1; TRBD2 aligns across 11 bases. J gave up 8 bases and V 2 bases, and 12 bases lay outside the gene matches. CDR1 is SGHRS and CDR2 is YFSETQ in the germline V gene. This CDR3 has 17 residues. CDR3 sequence reads: CASSFTKTSGIDDEQFF. Written as DNA, the CDR3 is TGCGCCAGCAGCTTCACCAAGACTAGCGGGATTGACGATGAGCAGTTCTTC.

The CDR3 DNA reads TGTGCCAGCAGCACCGGGACTAGCGGGCCCACAGATACGCAGTATTTT. This codes for CASSTGTSGPTDTQYF. V and J are TRBV7-9 and TRBJ2-3; 12 nucleotides line up with TRBD2. In germline, CDR1 is SEHNR, CDR2 FQNEAQ (reference sequence). The V and J ends lost 5 bases and 2 bases, in that order; junction bases with no gene match: 5. This CDR3 comprises 16 residues.